Below are 30 T cell receptor beta chains sequenced from a single sample in a study of blood T cells in healthy people across ages. Primed by a sample-barcoded 5' primer and a J-beta primer mix, a second PCR proceeded for about 6 to 11 cycles. TCRdb re-called the 5' RACE reads through MiXCR, storing one row per CDR3 protein. The sample has 1.5 million to 2 million distinct CDR3 sequences; about 49% are singletons. The sample was blood. These receptors were collected from a woman between 40 and 50 years old in good health.

This clonotype appeared many times. This rearrangement joins TRBV29-1 to TRBJ2-3; 12 nucleotides agree with TRBD1. Losses at the gene ends were 7 bases for V and 4 bases for J; bases not matched to a gene: 15. CDR1 SQVTM and CDR2 ANQGSEA come from the germline V gene. CDR3 length: 17 amino acids. CDR3 nucleotide sequence: TGCAGCGCGAAGGGACAGGGGGCCCGGGGACTATCAGATACGCAGTATTTT. It specifies CSAKGQGARGLSDTQYF.

This clonotype came up a few times. The chain links TRBV5-1 to TRBJ2-3, with D unclear. V lost 3 bases, J lost 2 bases, and 16 bases lay in between. The CDR3 length is 16 residues. Germline CDR1 and CDR2: SGHRS and YFSETQ. CDR3 bases: TGCGCCAGCAGCTCACAGCCCCCGACCAACACAGATACGCAGTATTTT. This encodes CASSSQPPTNTDTQYF.

The chain combines TRBV28 with TRBJ1-6; D is uncertain. The CDR3 loop spans 15 amino acids. V was shortened by 5 bases and J by 4 bases, with 12 bases between the two germline ends. In germline, CDR1 is MDHEN, CDR2 SYDVKM. The CDR3: CASSETMGYNSPLHF. In nucleotides, the CDR3 is TGTGCCAGCAGTGAAACAATGGGGTATAATTCACCCCTCCACTTT.

This clonotype was seen a few times. V usage is TRBV20-1 and J usage is TRBJ2-1; D is uncertain. V gave up 1 base and J gave up 5 bases, with 9 bases separating them. This CDR3 contains 13 residues. CDR1 DFQATT and CDR2 SNEGSKA come from the germline V gene (reference sequence). This CDR3 is CSARGAYHNEQFF. The CDR3 bases are TGCAGTGCTAGAGGGGCTTACCACAATGAGCAGTTCTTC.

The chain is built from TRBV27 and TRBJ2-7; unclear D gene. Germline V lookup: CDR1 MNHEY, CDR2 SMNVEV (reference sequence). V was cut by 6 bases and J by 2 bases, with 20 bases left in between. The CDR3 runs to 16 residues. The CDR3 region has the DNA TGTGCCAGCAGCCTCCTTGACATCCTCCCACCCTACGAGCAGTACTTC. Amino acid sequence: CASSLLDILPPYEQYF.

This sequence joins TRBV5-5 and TRBJ1-1; D is unresolved. Germline loops: CDR1 SGHKS, CDR2 YYEKEE (reference sequence). V dropped 2 bases and J dropped 2 bases, with 7 bases sitting between them. The CDR3 spans 13 residues. The CDR3 region is CASSFSSNTEAFF. The CDR3 region has the DNA TGTGCCAGCAGCTTCTCATCTAACACTGAAGCTTTCTTT.

Details on this clonotype: One junction end disagrees with the germline gene, perhaps due to a read error. The chain employs TRBV3-1 and TRBJ2-5; 9 bases align to TRBD2. This CDR3 contains 16 residues. Germline CDR1 is LGHDT and CDR2 is YNNKEL (reference sequence). CDR3 coding DNA: TGTGCCAGCAGCCAAGAACTAGCGGGTGAACAAGAGGCCCAGTACTTC. The encoded protein is CASSQELAGEQEAQYF.

The CDR3 sequence is CASSTRDRVLYNEQFF. For the CDR3, the DNA is TGTGCCAGCAGTACGCGAGACAGGGTCTTATACAATGAGCAGTTCTTC. The chain joins TRBV6-2 or TRBV6-3 to TRBJ2-1; 7 nucleotides align to TRBD1. Trimming at V came to 5 bases and at J to 4 bases, leaving 11 bases not matched to a gene. The CDR3 is made up of 16 amino acids. The V gene's germline CDR1 is MNHEY and CDR2 SVGEGT.

For this clonotype: A junction end diverges from the germline sequence, so it may reflect a read error. The J gene is TRBJ2-4, the V gene TRBV7-2; unclear D gene. The J call may not be correct, given that the DNA end is closer to TRBJ2-7. CDR1 SGHTA and CDR2 FQGNSA come from the germline V gene. The CDR3 contains 13 residues. This CDR3 is CVSSLVGIYEQYF. DNA of the CDR3: TGTGTCAGCAGCTTAGTTGGCATTTACGAGCAGTACTTC.

This chain connects TRBV24-1 to TRBJ2-3, with D tentatively TRBD1 or TRBD2 (5 bases each). The CDR3 contains 13 residues. V was pared by 4 bases and J by 6 bases, with 10 bases between. The germline V gene has CDR1 KGHDR and CDR2 SFDVKD. In DNA form, the CDR3 reads TGTGCCACCAGTGACAACAGGAGGGATACGCAGTATTTT. This encodes CATSDNRRDTQYF.

This clonotype was detected only a few times. V is TRBV27 and J is TRBJ2-1; 12 bases map to TRBD2. Trimming cost V 1 base and J 5 bases; bases outside gene matches: 6. CDR1 is MNHEY, CDR2 SMNVEV, per germline (reference sequence). This CDR3 comprises 17 residues. CDR3 DNA: TGTGCCAGCAGTTTATGGGCGACTAGCGGGGGAAACAATGAGCAGTTCTTC. This sequence encodes CASSLWATSGGNNEQFF.

The chain is built from TRBV6-5 and TRBJ1-6, with 8 bases that match TRBD1. The V gene end was trimmed by 9 bases and the J gene end by 7 bases; junction bases not matched to a gene: 11. CDR1 MNHEY and CDR2 SVGAGI come from the germline V gene. The CDR3 length is 15 residues. The CDR3 nucleotides are TGTGCCAGGCTTGTTCAGGGGGCGTGCAATTCACCCCTCCACTTT. This sequence encodes CARLVQGACNSPLHF.

The genes are TRBV25-1 and TRBJ2-7; D is unclear. V lost 4 bases and J lost 7, with 8 bases in between. The CDR3 runs 11 residues. CDR1 is MGHDK, CDR2 SYGVNS, per germline. CDR3 bases: TGTGCCAGCAGTGTTGTCTGGGAGCAGTACTTC. It yields the protein CASSVVWEQYF.

Concerning this clonotype: Mismatch with germline at one junction end may stem from a read error. The chain employs TRBV7-7 and TRBJ2-7, with D unclear. The J call is uncertain, as TRBJ2-5 better fits the DNA end. The CDR3 spans 12 residues. The germline gives CDR1 SSHAT, CDR2 FNYEAQ (reference sequence). CDR3 bases: TGTGCTAGCAGCCCCTCAATTGGGACCCAGTACTTC. This translates into CASSPSIGTQYF.

This clonotype came up a few times. This chain joins TRBV20-1 and TRBJ2-1; 12 positions agree with TRBD2. The CDR3 has 13 residues. V gave up 5 bases and J gave up 6 bases; unmatched junction bases: 2. CDR1 is DFQATT, CDR2 SNEGSKA, per germline (reference sequence). In DNA, the CDR3 is TGCAGTGCTCTAGCGGGGGGGATCAATGAGCAGTTCTTC. It encodes CSALAGGINEQFF.

The chain combines TRBV24-1 with TRBJ2-3; D is possibly TRBD2 (5 bases). V lost 2 bases, J lost 3 bases, and 17 bases lay in between. The CDR3 is made up of 17 amino acids. In germline, CDR1 is KGHDR, CDR2 SFDVKD. CDR3 DNA sequence: TGTGCCACCAGTGATTCAGGCGAAGGTCGGGAAACAGATACGCAGTATTTT. It codes for CATSDSGEGRETDTQYF.

The chain recombines TRBV29-1 with TRBJ2-1; weak D call: TRBD1 (5 bases). V dropped 3 bases and J dropped 0 bases, with 9 bases sitting between them. The CDR3 loop spans 14 amino acids. Germline V gene lookup returns CDR1 SQVTM and CDR2 ANQGSEA. The CDR3 nucleotides read TGCAGCGTTGAGGACACCAGCTCCTACAATGAGCAGTTCTTC. It specifies CSVEDTSSYNEQFF.

The chain recombines TRBV6-5 with TRBJ2-5, with 9 bases that match TRBD2. V dropped 10 bases and J dropped 3; count of bases not matched to a gene: 15. CDR1 and CDR2 from the germline V gene are MNHEY and SVGAGI. The CDR3 extends over 16 amino acids. CDR3 in amino acids: CATTGLAGMKKETQYF. CDR3 in DNA: TGTGCCACCACGGGTCTAGCGGGGATGAAAAAAGAGACCCAGTACTTC.

This clonotype came up a few times. The rearrangement uses TRBV5-1 and TRBJ2-7, with D unresolved. Deletions cut 0 bases from V and 7 bases from J, with 17 bases between. Germline loops: CDR1 SGHRS, CDR2 YFSETQ. The CDR3 runs to 15 residues. The CDR3 coding sequence is TGCGCCAGCAGCTTGGAATCCGCTTCCTACCGGGAGCAGTACTTC. This encodes CASSLESASYREQYF.

This sequence joins TRBV7-2 and TRBJ1-5; a possible D gene is TRBD1 (5 bases). The CDR3 consists of 15 residues. Trimming shortened V by 6 bases and J by 9 bases, and 21 bases separated the two germline ends. Germline CDR1 is SGHTA and CDR2 is FQGNSA. The CDR3 DNA follows: TGTGCCAGCAGGCCCGGCGGGGCGAGATCGACGCCCCAGCATTTT. Its translation is CASRPGGARSTPQHF.

V and J are TRBV12-3 or TRBV12-4 and TRBJ2-1, with D perhaps matching TRBD1 (6 bases). The V gene lost 6 bases and the J gene lost 5 bases, with 20 bases spanning the gap. The CDR3 is made up of 16 amino acids. CDR3 region: CASRPQGSSRHNEQFF. The DNA of the CDR3 is TGTGCCAGCAGGCCACAGGGCTCGAGTCGACACAATGAGCAGTTCTTC.

The chain joins TRBV6-2 or TRBV6-3 to TRBJ2-7; possible D gene TRBD2, 5 bases. Germline loops: CDR1 MNHEY, CDR2 SVGEGT. The CDR3 covers 15 residues. Trimming removed 4 bases at V and 2 bases at J, with 15 bases between. CDR3 protein: CASSSPTAAAYEQYF. The DNA of the CDR3 is TGTGCCAGCAGTTCCCCGACCGCAGCGGCCTACGAGCAGTACTTC.

Here the CDR3 reads CASSFNLVRYNEQFF. The CDR3 nucleotides are TGCGCCAGCAGCTTTAACCTCGTACGCTACAATGAGCAGTTCTTC. The chain links TRBV5-1 to TRBJ2-1; D unclear. The germline V gene has CDR1 SGHRS and CDR2 YFSETQ. The CDR3 is made up of 15 amino acids. Trimming took off 2 bases at V and 3 bases at J, with 12 bases between the two ends.

This chain links TRBV6-2 or TRBV6-3 with TRBJ1-5; TRBD1 matches 9 bases. This CDR3 spans 16 amino acids. Germline loops: CDR1 MNHEY, CDR2 SVGEGT. V lost 2 bases and J lost 7; bases outside the gene matches: 9. This CDR3 reads CASSYRSTGGWQPQHF. The DNA of the CDR3 is TGTGCCAGCAGTTACCGTTCGACAGGGGGTTGGCAGCCCCAGCATTTT.

This clonotype was observed a handful of times. The CDR3 loop reads CASSFPGGLQETQYF. The CDR3 DNA reads as TGTGCCAGCAGCTTCCCCGGGGGCCTTCAAGAGACCCAGTACTTC. This chain uses TRBV7-2 with TRBJ2-5; either TRBD1 or TRBD2 may fit D (6 bases each). V lost 3 bases and J 2 bases, leaving 13 bases between the germline ends. The CDR3 length is 15 residues. Germline V gene sequence: CDR1 SGHTA, CDR2 FQGNSA.

J is TRBJ2-5 and V is TRBV5-6, with 12 bases aligning to TRBD2. Looked up from germline, CDR1 is SGHDT and CDR2 is YYEEEE. CDR3 size: 17 residues. Unmatched junction bases numbered 9, after V lost 0 bases and J lost 6 bases. The CDR3 reads CASSLDPLAGGPKTQYF. In DNA form, the CDR3 reads TGTGCCAGCAGCTTGGATCCCCTAGCGGGGGGGCCGAAGACCCAGTACTTC.

The chain uses TRBV6-6 and TRBJ2-1; possibly TRBD2 for D (5 bases). Trimming pared 6 bases from V and 10 bases from J, leaving 10 bases between. Germline V gene sequence: CDR1 MNHNY, CDR2 SVGAGI (reference sequence). There are 11 residues in the CDR3. The CDR3 coding sequence is TGTGCCAGCAGAGACGAGCGGGAGCAGTTCTTC. The encoded protein is CASRDEREQFF.

To note about this clonotype: The junction and the germline gene differ at one end; a read error may be behind it. V and J are TRBV6-5 and TRBJ2-1; D might be TRBD2 (5 bases). In germline, CDR1 is MNHEY, CDR2 SVGAGI. This CDR3 is 15 amino acids long. CDR3 in amino acids: CACSYSGFSDNEQFF. The CDR3 region has the DNA TGTGCCTGCAGTTACTCGGGGTTTTCGGACAATGAGCAGTTCTTC.

The rearrangement uses TRBV24-1 and TRBJ1-6, with D perhaps matching TRBD1 (6 bases). The CDR3 spans 23 residues. Per the germline V gene, CDR1 is KGHDR and CDR2 is SFDVKD. Between the trimmed V and J ends, which lost 5 bases and 0 bases, there was a span of 31 bases. CDR3 protein: CATSVQGHLLGGTRGSYNSPLHF. The CDR3, as DNA: TGTGCCACCAGTGTTCAGGGACATTTGTTAGGGGGAACCCGAGGCTCCTATAATTCACCCCTCCACTTT.

With regard to this clonotype: The junction differs from germline at one of its ends, possibly a read error. The chain employs TRBV12-3 or TRBV12-4 and TRBJ2-5; TRBD1 is a possible D gene (6 bases). This CDR3 comprises 16 residues. The CDR3 coding sequence is TGTGCCTGCAGTTTTAGTCAGGGGTTGCTTCAAGAGACCCAGTACTTC. Encoded protein: CACSFSQGLLQETQYF.